The TCR beta chain described here comes from a study of cytomegalovirus exposure and HLA in healthy donors. Study-level background: It was reported in a later analysis that the roughly 120 validation repertoires used the same platform as the 500 to 700 first-cohort repertoires.

With 5 bases clipped from V and 3 bases from J, the junction kept 11 bases outside the gene matches. Looked up from germline, CDR1 is LNHDA and CDR2 is SQIVND (reference sequence). The CDR3 is 16 amino acids. Clones were read by immunoSEQ multiplex PCR, and TCRdb kept only the in-frame ones, dropping some. Altogether 100,000 to 150,000 clones are present, roughly 95% being singletons, with the ten largest covering about 1.8%. This TCR came from a man aged 18 to 35 in good health and CMV-seronegative. Specimen: PBMCs. The chain joins TRBV19 to TRBJ2-7, with 9 bases matching TRBD1. The CDR3 nucleotides read TGTGCCAGTAGTTGGGACACAGGGGGCTCTTACTACGAGCAGTACTTC. It yields the protein CASSWDTGGSYYEQYF.